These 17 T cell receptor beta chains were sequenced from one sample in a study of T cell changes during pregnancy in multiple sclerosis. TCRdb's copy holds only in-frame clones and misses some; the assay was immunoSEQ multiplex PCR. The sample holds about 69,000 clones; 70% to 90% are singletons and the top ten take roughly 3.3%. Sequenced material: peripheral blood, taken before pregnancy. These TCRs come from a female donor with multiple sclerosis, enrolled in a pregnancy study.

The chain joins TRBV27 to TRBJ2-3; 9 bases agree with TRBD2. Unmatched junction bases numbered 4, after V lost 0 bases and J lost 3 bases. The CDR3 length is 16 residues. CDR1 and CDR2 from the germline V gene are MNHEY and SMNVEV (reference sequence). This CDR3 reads CASSLSWLAGTDTQYF. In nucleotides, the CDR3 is TGTGCCAGCAGTTTATCTTGGCTAGCGGGGACAGATACGCAGTATTTT.

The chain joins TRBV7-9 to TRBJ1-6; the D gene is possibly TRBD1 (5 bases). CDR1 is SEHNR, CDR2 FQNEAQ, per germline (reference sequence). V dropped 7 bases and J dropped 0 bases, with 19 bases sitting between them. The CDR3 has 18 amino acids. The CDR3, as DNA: TGTGCCAGCACCCTGGGGGGGACTCCGAGCTCCTATAATTCACCCCTCCACTTT. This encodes CASTLGGTPSSYNSPLHF.

CDR3 sequence (DNA): TGTGCCAGCAGTGAGAGAGCGGGGAGTTACAATGAGCAGTTCTTC. Residues: CASSERAGSYNEQFF. This sequence joins TRBV25-1 and TRBJ2-1; TRBD2 agrees at 7 bases. CDR1 MGHDK and CDR2 SYGVNS come from the germline V gene. V was pared by 3 bases and J by 4 bases, with 6 bases of the junction left unmatched. The CDR3 runs to 15 residues.

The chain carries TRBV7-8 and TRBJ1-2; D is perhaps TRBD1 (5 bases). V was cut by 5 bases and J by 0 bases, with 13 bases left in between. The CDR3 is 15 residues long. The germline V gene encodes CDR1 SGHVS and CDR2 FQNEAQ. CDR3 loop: CASSPRQLTNYGYTF. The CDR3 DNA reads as TGTGCCAGCAGCCCTCGACAGCTAACTAACTATGGCTACACCTTC.

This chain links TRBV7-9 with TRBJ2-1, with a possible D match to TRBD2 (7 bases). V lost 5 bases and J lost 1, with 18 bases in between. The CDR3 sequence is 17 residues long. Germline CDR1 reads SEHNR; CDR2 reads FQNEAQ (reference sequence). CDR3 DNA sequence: TGTGCCAGCAGCCCGGGGGGCCCTTTTACGTCCTACAATGAGCAGTTCTTC. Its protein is CASSPGGPFTSYNEQFF.

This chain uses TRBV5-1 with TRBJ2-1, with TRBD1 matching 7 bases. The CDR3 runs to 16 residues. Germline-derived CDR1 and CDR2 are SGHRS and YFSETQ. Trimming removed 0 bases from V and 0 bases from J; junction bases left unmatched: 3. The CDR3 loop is CASSLADRASYNEQFF. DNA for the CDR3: TGCGCCAGCAGCTTGGCCGACAGGGCCTCCTACAATGAGCAGTTCTTC.

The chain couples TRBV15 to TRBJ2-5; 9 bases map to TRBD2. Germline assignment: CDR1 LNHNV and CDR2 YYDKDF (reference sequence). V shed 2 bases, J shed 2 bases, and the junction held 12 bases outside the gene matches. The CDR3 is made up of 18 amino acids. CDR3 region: CATSRRGLASGVQETQYF. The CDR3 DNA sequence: TGTGCCACCAGCAGACGAGGGTTGGCTAGCGGGGTTCAAGAGACCCAGTACTTC.

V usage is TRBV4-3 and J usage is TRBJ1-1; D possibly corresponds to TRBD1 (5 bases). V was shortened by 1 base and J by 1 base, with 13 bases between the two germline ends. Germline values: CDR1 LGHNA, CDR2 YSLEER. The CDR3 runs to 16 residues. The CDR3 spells CASSQGRAGKNTEAFF. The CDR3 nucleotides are TGCGCCAGCAGCCAAGGCCGGGCAGGGAAGAACACTGAAGCTTTCTTT.

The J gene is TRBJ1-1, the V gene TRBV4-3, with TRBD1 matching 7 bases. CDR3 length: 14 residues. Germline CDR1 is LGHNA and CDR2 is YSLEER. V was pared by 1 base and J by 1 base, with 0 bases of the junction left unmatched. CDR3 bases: TGCGCCAGCAGCCAAGGACAGGGGAACACTGAAGCTTTCTTT. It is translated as CASSQGQGNTEAFF.

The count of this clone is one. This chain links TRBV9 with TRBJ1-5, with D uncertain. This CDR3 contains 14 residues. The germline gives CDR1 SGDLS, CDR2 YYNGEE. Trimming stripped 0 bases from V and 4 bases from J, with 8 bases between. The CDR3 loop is CASSVAGSNQPQHF. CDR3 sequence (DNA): TGTGCCAGCAGCGTAGCAGGTTCTAATCAGCCCCAGCATTTT.

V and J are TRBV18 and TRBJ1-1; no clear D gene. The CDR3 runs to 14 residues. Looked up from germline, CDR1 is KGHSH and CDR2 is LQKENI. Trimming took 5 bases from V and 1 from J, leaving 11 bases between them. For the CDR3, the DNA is TGTGCCAGCTCATCCACGCAACAGAACACTGAAGCTTTCTTT. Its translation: CASSSTQQNTEAFF.

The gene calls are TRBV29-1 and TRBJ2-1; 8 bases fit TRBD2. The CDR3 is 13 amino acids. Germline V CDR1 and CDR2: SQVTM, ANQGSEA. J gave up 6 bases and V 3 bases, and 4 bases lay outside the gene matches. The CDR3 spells CSVDSGGLNEQFF. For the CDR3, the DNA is TGCAGCGTTGACAGCGGGGGCCTCAATGAGCAGTTCTTC.

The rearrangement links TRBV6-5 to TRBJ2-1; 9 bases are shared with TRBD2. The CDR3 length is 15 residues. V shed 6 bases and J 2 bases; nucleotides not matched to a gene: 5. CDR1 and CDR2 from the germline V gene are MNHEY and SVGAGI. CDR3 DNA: TGTGCCAGCAGGGGCGGGGGGGTACCCTACAATGAGCAGTTCTTC. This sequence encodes CASRGGGVPYNEQFF.

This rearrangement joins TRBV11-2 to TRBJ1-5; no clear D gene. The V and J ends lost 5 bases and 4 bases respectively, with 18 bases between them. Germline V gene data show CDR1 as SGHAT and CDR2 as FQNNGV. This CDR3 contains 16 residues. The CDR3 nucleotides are TGTGCCAGCAGCCAAACCGCGGGCCAGAGAAATCAGCCCCAGCATTTT. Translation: CASSQTAGQRNQPQHF. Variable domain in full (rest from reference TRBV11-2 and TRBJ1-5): EAGVAQSPRYKIIEKRQSVAFWCNPISGHATLYWYQQILGQGPKLLIQFQNNGVVDDSQLPKDRFSAERLKGVDSTLKIQPAKLEDSAVYLCASSQTAGQRNQPQHFGDGTRLSIL.

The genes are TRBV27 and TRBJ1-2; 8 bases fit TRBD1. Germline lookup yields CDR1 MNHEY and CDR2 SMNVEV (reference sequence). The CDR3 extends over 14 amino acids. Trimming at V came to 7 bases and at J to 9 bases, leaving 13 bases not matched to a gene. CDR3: CASTPWGQDVRYTF. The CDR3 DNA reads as TGTGCCAGCACCCCATGGGGACAGGACGTCCGCTACACCTTC.

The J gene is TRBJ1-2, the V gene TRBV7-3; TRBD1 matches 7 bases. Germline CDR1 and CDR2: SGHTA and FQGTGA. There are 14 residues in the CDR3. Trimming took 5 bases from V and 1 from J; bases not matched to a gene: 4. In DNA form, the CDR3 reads TGTGCCAGCAGCGCGAACAGGGGTAACTATGGCTACACCTTC. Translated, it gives CASSANRGNYGYTF.

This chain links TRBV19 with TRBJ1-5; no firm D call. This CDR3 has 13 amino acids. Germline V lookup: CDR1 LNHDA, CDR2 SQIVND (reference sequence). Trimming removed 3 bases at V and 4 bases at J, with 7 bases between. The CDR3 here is CASSMRYNQPQHF. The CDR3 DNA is TGTGCCAGTAGTATGCGATATAATCAGCCCCAGCATTTT.